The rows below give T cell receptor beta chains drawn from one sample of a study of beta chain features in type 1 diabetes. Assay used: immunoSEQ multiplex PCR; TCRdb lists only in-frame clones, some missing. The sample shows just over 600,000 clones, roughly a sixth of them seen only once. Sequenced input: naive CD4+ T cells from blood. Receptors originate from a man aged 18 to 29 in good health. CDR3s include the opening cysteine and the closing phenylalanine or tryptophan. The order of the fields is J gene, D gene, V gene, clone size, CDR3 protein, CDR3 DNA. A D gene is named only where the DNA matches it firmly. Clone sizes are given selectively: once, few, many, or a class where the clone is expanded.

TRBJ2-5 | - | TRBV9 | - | CASSVVTGQETQYF | TGTGCCAGCAGCGTAGTCACAGGGCAAGAGACCCAGTACTTC
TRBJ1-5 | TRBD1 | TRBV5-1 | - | CASSKAGQINQPQHF | TGCGCCAGCAGCAAAGCGGGACAGATAAATCAGCCCCAGCATTTT
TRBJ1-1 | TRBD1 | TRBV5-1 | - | CASSFGRDSEAFF | TGCGCCAGCAGCTTTGGACGGGACAGTGAAGCTTTCTTT
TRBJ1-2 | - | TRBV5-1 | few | CASRDMAATYGYTF | TGCGCCAGCAGAGATATGGCGGCAACCTATGGCTACACCTTC
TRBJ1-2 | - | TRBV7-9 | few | CASSLREGTGSGYTF | TGTGCCAGCAGCTTACGGGAGGGAACAGGGAGTGGCTACACCTTC
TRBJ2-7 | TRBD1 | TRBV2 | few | CASIKGQGAYEQYF | TGTGCCAGCATCAAAGGACAGGGGGCTTACGAGCAGTACTTC
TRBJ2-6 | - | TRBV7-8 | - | CASSLAGGTGANVLTF | TGTGCCAGCAGCTTAGCGGGGGGAACTGGGGCCAACGTCCTGACTTTC
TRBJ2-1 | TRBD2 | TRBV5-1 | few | CASSLPSGPYNEQFF | TGCGCCAGCAGCTTGCCTAGCGGACCCTACAATGAGCAGTTCTTC
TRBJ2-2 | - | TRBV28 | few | CASSPRLWTAAGTGELFF | TGTGCCAGCAGTCCTCGCCTTTGGACAGCCGCCGGGACCGGGGAGCTGTTTTTT
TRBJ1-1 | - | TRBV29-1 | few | CSVGGAGSAEAFF | TGCAGCGTTGGAGGAGCAGGGAGCGCTGAAGCTTTCTTT
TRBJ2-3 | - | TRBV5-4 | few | CASSLEAASTDTQYF | TGTGCCAGCAGCTTGGAGGCGGCTAGCACAGATACGCAGTATTTT
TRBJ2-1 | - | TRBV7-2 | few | CASSLVLKRTNEQFF | TGTGCCAGCAGCTTAGTCCTTAAGCGGACCAATGAGCAGTTCTTC
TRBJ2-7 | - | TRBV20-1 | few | CSAPTSYEQYF | TGCAGTGCCCCGACTAGCTACGAGCAGTACTTC
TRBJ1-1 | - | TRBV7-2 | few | CASSSQEQGAFF | TGTGCCAGCAGCTCACAGGAGCAGGGAGCTTTCTTT
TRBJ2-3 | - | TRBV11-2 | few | CASSTRRRLQYTDTQYF | TGTGCCAGCAGCACACGAAGGAGGCTCCAGTACACAGATACGCAGTATTTT
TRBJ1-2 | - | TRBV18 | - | CASSPLFARERDGYTF | TGTGCCAGCTCACCACTCTTCGCCAGGGAACGGGATGGCTACACCTTC
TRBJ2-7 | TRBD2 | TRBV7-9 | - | CASTLGLAGPGEQYF | TGTGCCAGCACCCTAGGACTAGCGGGACCGGGGGAGCAGTACTTC
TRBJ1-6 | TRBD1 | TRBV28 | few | CASTSGGKSPLHF | TGTGCCAGCACCTCAGGGGGGAAGTCACCCCTCCACTTT
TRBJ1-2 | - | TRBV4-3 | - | CASSQVGANYGYTF | TGCGCCAGCAGCCAAGTAGGCGCCAACTATGGCTACACCTTC
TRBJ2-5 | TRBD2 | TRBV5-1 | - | CASSFPGLVQETQYF | TGCGCCAGCAGCTTCCCGGGACTAGTCCAAGAGACCCAGTACTTC
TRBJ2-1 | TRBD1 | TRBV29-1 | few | CSVYRDRAHNEQFF | TGCAGCGTCTACCGGGACAGGGCCCACAATGAGCAGTTCTTC
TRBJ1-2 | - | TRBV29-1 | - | CSVAGRLNYGYTF | TGCAGCGTCGCGGGACGGTTGAACTATGGCTACACCTTC
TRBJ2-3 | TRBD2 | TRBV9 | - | CASSVRGLDTDTQYF | TGTGCCAGCAGCGTAAGGGGACTAGACACAGATACGCAGTATTTT
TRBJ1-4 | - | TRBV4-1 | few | CASSQGLWGGAMAKLFF | TGCGCCAGCAGCCAGGGGCTCTGGGGGGGGGCGATGGCAAAACTGTTTTTT
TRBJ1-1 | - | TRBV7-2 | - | CASPFLMRPTEAFF | TGTGCCAGCCCGTTTTTGATGAGGCCGACTGAAGCTTTCTTT
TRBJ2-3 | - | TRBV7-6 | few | CASTGLLGTDTQYF | TGTGCCAGCACAGGGCTCCTCGGGACAGATACGCAGTATTTT
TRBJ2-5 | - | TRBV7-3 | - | CASSLGRVGQETQYF | TGTGCCAGCAGCTTAGGCAGGGTAGGGCAAGAGACCCAGTACTTC
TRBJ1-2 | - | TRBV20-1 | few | CSASQERGYTF | TGCAGTGCCTCACAGGAACGCGGCTACACCTTC
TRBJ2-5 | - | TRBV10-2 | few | CASRIRDPGTQYF | TGCGCCAGCAGAATCAGGGACCCGGGGACCCAGTACTTC